What follows are 5 T cell receptor beta chains derived from one specimen sequenced in a study of T cell repertoires in cytomegalovirus infection. TCRdb redid the calling of the reads with MiXCR, one entry per CDR3 protein. The sample yields about 770,000 distinct CDR3 sequences, 25% to 35% seen once. These receptors have no identified antigens. The specimen comprised cultured CD8+ T cells from PBMCs, sampled from culture after CMV antigen stimulation. These receptors all stem from a human donor in good health (CMV status not recorded). Some clones in this sample may be carry-over from other donors' samples.

The DNA for the CDR3 is TGTGCCAGCAGCCCCTCTCTAGGAGGGTATGAGCAGTTCTTC. This translates into CASSPSLGGYEQFF. The V gene is TRBV7-6, the J gene TRBJ2-1; D perhaps matches TRBD2 (6 bases). Germline V gives CDR1 SGHVS, CDR2 FNYEAQ. The CDR3 consists of 14 residues. The germline V and J ends were trimmed by 5 bases and 8 bases, with 16 bases remaining between them.

This chain uses TRBV12-3 or TRBV12-4 with TRBJ1-4; a possible D gene is TRBD1 (6 bases). The CDR3 has 15 amino acids. Trimming took off 3 bases at V and 8 bases at J, with 16 bases between the two ends. The CDR3 DNA follows: TGTGCCAGCAGTTTTAATCCCGACAGGATCGAAAAACTGTTTTTT. As protein: CASSFNPDRIEKLFF.

CDR3 loop: CASSHGTHNQPQHF. The CDR3 DNA reads as TGTGCCAGCAGCCACGGGACCCATAATCAGCCCCAGCATTTT. This chain links TRBV27 with TRBJ1-5; D may be TRBD1 (5 bases). Germline loops: CDR1 MNHEY, CDR2 SMNVEV (reference sequence). The CDR3 length is 14 residues. The V end lost 6 bases, the J end lost 4 bases, and 13 bases lay between the germline ends.

This chain connects TRBV7-3 to TRBJ2-6; D unclear. Per germline, CDR1 SGHTA and CDR2 FQGTGA. Between the trimmed V and J ends, which lost 5 bases and 0 bases, there was a span of 14 bases. The CDR3 consists of 17 residues. CDR3 coding DNA: TGTGCCAGCAGCGGACGGTGGGCCCCCTCTGGGGCCAACGTCCTGACTTTC. The encoded protein is CASSGRWAPSGANVLTF.

The chain carries TRBV19 and TRBJ2-2; 7 nucleotides line up with TRBD2. The V gene's germline CDR1 is LNHDA and CDR2 SQIVND (reference sequence). This CDR3 region has 13 residues. The chain's CDR3 is CAAGVPNTGELFF. The CDR3 DNA reads as TGTGCTGCGGGAGTACCGAACACCGGGGAGCTGTTTTTT.